This T cell receptor beta chain was retrieved from a study of blood T cell dynamics during melanoma immunotherapy. Study in general: First-line therapy was either pembrolizumab or nivolumab with ipilimumab for metastatic melanoma.

DNA loading was fixed at 350 ng for all bulk PBMC samples. Clones were sequenced by immunoSEQ multiplex PCR, and TCRdb holds only the in-frame ones, with some missing. The sample has approximately 29,000 clones, 75% to 90% seen once. Time point given: week 3, after first cycle of checkpoint inhibitor. One draw preceded checkpoint blockade; another followed its first cycle at week 3. Per germline, CDR1 WSHSY and CDR2 SAAADI. V was pared by 2 bases and J by 2 bases, with 7 bases between. The CDR3 contains 14 residues. Here the sequenced sample was blood, taken from a patient treated with checkpoint blockade. This clonotype was obtained from a human donor with melanoma. This sequence joins TRBV10-2 and TRBJ1-5, with D maybe TRBD1 (5 bases). CDR3 bases: TGCGCCAGCAGTGAGCAGGGTCGCAATCAGCCCCAGCATTTT. Protein: CASSEQGRNQPQHF.